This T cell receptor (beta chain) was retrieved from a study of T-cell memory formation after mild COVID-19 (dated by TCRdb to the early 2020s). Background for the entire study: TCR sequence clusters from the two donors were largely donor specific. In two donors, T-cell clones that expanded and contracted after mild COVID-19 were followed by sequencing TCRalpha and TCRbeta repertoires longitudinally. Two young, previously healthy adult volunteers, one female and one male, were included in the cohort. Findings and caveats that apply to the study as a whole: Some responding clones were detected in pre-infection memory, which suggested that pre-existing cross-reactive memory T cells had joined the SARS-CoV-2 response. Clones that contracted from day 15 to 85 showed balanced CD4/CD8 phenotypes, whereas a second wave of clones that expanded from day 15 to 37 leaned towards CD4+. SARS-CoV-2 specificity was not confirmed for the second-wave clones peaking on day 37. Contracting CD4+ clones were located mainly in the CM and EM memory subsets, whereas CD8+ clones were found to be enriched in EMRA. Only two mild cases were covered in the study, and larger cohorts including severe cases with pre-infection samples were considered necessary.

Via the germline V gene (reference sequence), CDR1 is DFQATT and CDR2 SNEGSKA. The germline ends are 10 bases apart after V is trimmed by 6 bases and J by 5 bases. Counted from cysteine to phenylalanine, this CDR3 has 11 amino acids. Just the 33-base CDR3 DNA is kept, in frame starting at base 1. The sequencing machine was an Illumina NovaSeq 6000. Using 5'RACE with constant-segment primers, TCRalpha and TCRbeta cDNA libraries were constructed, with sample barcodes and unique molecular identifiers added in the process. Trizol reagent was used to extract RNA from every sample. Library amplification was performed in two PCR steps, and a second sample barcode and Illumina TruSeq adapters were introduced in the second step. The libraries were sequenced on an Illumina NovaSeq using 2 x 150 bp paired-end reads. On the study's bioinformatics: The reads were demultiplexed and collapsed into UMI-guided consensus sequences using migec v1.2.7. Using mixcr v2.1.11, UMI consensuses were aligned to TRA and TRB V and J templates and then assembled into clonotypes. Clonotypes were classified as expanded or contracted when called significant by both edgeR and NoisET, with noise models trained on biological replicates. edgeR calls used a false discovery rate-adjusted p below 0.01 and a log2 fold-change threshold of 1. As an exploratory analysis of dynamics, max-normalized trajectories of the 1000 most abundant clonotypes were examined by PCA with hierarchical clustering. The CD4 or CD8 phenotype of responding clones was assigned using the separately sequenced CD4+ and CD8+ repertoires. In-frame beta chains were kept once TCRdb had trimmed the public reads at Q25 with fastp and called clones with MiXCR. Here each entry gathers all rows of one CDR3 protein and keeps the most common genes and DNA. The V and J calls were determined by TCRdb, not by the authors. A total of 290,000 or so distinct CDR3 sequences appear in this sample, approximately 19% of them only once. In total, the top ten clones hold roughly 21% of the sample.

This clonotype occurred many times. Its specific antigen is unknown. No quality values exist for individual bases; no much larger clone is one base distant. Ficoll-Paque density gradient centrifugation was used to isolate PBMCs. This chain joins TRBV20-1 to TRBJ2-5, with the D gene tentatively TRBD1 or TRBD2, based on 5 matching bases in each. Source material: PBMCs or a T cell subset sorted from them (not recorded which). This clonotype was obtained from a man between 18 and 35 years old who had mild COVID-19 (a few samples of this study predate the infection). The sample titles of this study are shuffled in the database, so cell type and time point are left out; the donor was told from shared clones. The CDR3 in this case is CSAGVRETQYF. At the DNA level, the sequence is TGCAGTGCGGGGGTGAGGGAGACCCAGTACTTC.